What follows describes a single T cell receptor (beta chain). Its antigen is still unknown. These data originate in a study of T cell responses to AZD1222 COVID-19 vaccine. Study details: Second-dose schedules of about 4 or about 12 weeks were combined. General study points: Only a handful of AZD1222 recipients, several in all, had baseline seropositivity. Clonal diversity may have been underestimated, and the donors were mostly white British, with more females than males.

The V and J ends lost 1 base and 3 bases respectively, with 10 bases between them. Germline V CDR1 and CDR2: SQVTM, ANQGSEA. CDR3 length equals 13 residues. Here immunoSEQ multiplex PCR was the method, and the copy in TCRdb shows in-frame clones only, minus some. The data hold 90,000 to 100,000 clones, with approximately 88% observed a single time. The sequencing used peripheral blood, collected on day 0 of AZD1222 vaccination. This TCR derives from an adult in good health. The rearrangement links TRBV29-1 to TRBJ2-7, with D perhaps matching TRBD2 (6 bases). The CDR3 reads CSVEGEVNYEQYF. The CDR3, as DNA: TGCAGCGTTGAAGGGGAGGTCAACTACGAGCAGTACTTC.